The subject of this entry is one T cell receptor beta chain. Its specificity is unknown. Other nucleotide sequences in the sample specify the same CDR3. The data belong to a study of shared clonotypes between healthy human individuals. For the study at large: Each donor's CD4 naive and CD4 memory cells filled three plates apiece, CD8 naive two, and CD8 memory one.

Findings and caveats of the study: As a rule, naive subsets had a larger estimated richness than memory subsets. Sampling used blood alone; tissue repertoires probably differ.

CD8 cells regarded as naive lacked CD45RO, were positively chosen for CCR7, and omitted terminally differentiated effector memory CD45RA+ cells. This CDR3 has 14 residues. CDR1 and CDR2 (germline): LNHDA, SQIVND (reference sequence). With 1 base removed from V and 3 bases from J, the gap between germline ends came to 10 bases. Replicate sorted-subset PCRs were loaded with 150 to 250 ng DNA, about 30,000 T cell genomes. This table comes from immunoSEQ multiplex PCR, and its TCRdb copy is limited to in-frame clones, with some not included. Of about 2 million clones listed, less than 95% are singletons.

The sample taken for sequencing was naive CD8+ T cells sorted from blood. V and J are TRBV19 and TRBJ2-7; possible D gene TRBD2, 6 bases. This receptor was taken from a man in his late teens or twenties in good health. CDR3 DNA: TGTGCCAGTAGTATAGGGACGGGAGACTACGAGCAGTACTTC. As protein: CASSIGTGDYEQYF.